This TCR beta chain was captured in a study of monozygotic twins with inflammatory bowel disease. Eight cDNA synthesis reactions were run for every sample. TCRdb re-called the 5' RACE reads; every CDR3 protein appears as one record, without DNA. Recorded for this sample: 300,000 to 400,000 distinct CDR3 sequences. General study results and limits: Relative to healthy twins, IBD patients had fewer clonotypes in common with others, a gap that was especially apparent with disease activity. IBD patients showed reduced TCRbeta diversity (inverse Simpson) versus healthy co-twins. Findings did not support one strong IBD-associated signal or clonotype.

CDR3 length: 15 residues. CDR1 and CDR2 (germline): LGHNA, YNFKEQ. On this clonotype itself: Its matching antigen is unknown.

This chain joins TRBV4-2 and TRBJ2-1; TCRdb names TRBD1, which stays unverified in the absence of DNA. The sequencing sample was made of blood. This sequence was found in a human donor with ulcerative colitis or Crohn's disease, or a healthy co-twin of an affected twin (not recorded which). CDR3 amino acids: CASSQGRERYNEQFF.